Sequencing of this T cell receptor (beta chain) was carried out in a study of T-cell memory formation after mild COVID-19. Findings of the study overall: Clones which contracted sat mainly in CM and EM if CD4+, and in EMRA if CD8+. Contracting clones from day 15 to 85 had balanced CD4/CD8; later expanders favoured CD4+.

In this sample, this clonotype turned up a few times. Its antigen remains unknown. TCRdb processed the 5' RACE reads anew with MiXCR; each CDR3 protein has one entry. Here the sample spans around 440,000 distinct CDR3 sequences, roughly 20% being singletons. This receptor was taken from an adult woman who had mild COVID-19 (a few samples of this study predate the infection). Cell type and time point are not known. Material for sequencing was PBMCs or a T cell subset sorted from them (not recorded which).

The CDR3 reads CASSVSRAREQYF. CDR3 nucleotide sequence: TGTGCCAGCAGTGTTTCAAGGGCCCGGGAGCAGTACTTC. The chain employs TRBV6-6 and TRBJ2-7, with unresolved D. The length of the CDR3 is 13 residues. Germline V gene sequence: CDR1 MNHNY, CDR2 SVGAGI (reference sequence). V was trimmed by 5 bases and J by 7 bases, leaving 15 bases between them.